This TCR beta chain is drawn from a study of cytomegalovirus exposure and HLA in healthy donors. General study findings and limits: A later analysis found most CMV-associated TCR beta chains apparently HLA-restricted. Presence/absence analyses assumed roughly uniform sequencing depth across donors, which may not hold.

13 Jbeta primers and 60 Vbeta primers were used for the PCR. Some clones are missing from TCRdb's copy, which holds only in-frame ones; the method was immunoSEQ multiplex PCR. The sample lists approximately 200,000 clones, just over 75% occurring once. The CDR3 is made up of 17 amino acids. Germline loops: CDR1 SGHDT, CDR2 YYEEEE. The V and J ends lost 3 bases and 2 bases, in that order; junction bases with no gene match: 9. Turning to this clone: Its target is not known.

The sample taken for sequencing was PBMCs. This TCR derives from a man aged 25-45 years in good health and CMV-seronegative. The rearrangement links TRBV5-6 to TRBJ2-3; 10 nucleotides agree with TRBD2. Here the CDR3 reads CASSYPASGRFTDTQYF. The DNA of the CDR3 is TGTGCCAGCAGCTACCCTGCTAGCGGGAGATTCACAGATACGCAGTATTTT.